The present entry profiles one T cell receptor (beta chain) with its context. This sample was taken from a study of blood T cell repertoires in COVID-19. The table came from immunoSEQ multiplex PCR; TCRdb's copy has only in-frame clones and leaves some out. This sample has some 500,000 clones, with around 87% found just once. CDR1 and CDR2 from the germline V gene are MGHRA and YSYEKL. The CDR3 loop spans 15 amino acids. V shed 0 bases and J shed 7 bases, with 13 bases lying between them. The source material was PBMCs or T cells enriched from blood (not recorded which). The rearrangement uses TRBV4-1 and TRBJ2-1; D is possibly TRBD2 (6 bases). The sequence was obtained from a woman between 40 and 50 years old who had recovered from COVID-19. CDR3 region: CASSQDPGTSNEQFF. CDR3 DNA sequence: TGCGCCAGCAGCCAAGATCCTGGGACTTCTAATGAGCAGTTCTTC.